The 16 T cell receptor beta chains below come from one sample, sequenced in a study of T cells in Graves' hyperthyroidism and ophthalmopathy. The investigators amplified TCR beta CDR3 regions from RNA transcripts. A set of HTBI primers served as the primers for a first-round RT-PCR of the TCR CDR3. MiXCR was run by TCRdb on the multiplex PCR reads, yielding one entry per CDR3 protein. The table has around 450,000 distinct CDR3 sequences, 15% to 18% seen once. Sequenced sample: blood. Receptor source: a woman aged 18-29 years with Graves' hyperthyroidism.

This clonotype has only a few counts. The chain joins TRBV20-1 to TRBJ1-1, with D perhaps matching TRBD1 (5 bases). CDR3 length: 14 residues. The germline V and J ends were trimmed by 1 base and 1 base, with 10 bases remaining between them. In germline, CDR1 is DFQATT, CDR2 SNEGSKA (reference sequence). The CDR3 here is CSARGQGKNTEAFF. The DNA for the CDR3 is TGCAGTGCTAGAGGGCAGGGAAAGAACACTGAAGCTTTCTTT.

This clonotype showed up many times. The chain's CDR3 is CASSPSLVAGDNSPLHF. The CDR3 bases are TGTGCCAGCAGCCCCTCCCTCGTGGCAGGGGATAATTCACCCCTCCACTTT. The genes are TRBV11-2 and TRBJ1-6; D possibly corresponds to TRBD1 (6 bases). Germline assignment: CDR1 SGHAT and CDR2 FQNNGV. The CDR3 loop spans 17 amino acids. Trimming left V 5 bases short and J 5 bases short, with 19 bases between.

This clonotype was counted at least ten times. The chain joins TRBV18 to TRBJ2-1; TRBD2 aligns across 11 bases. V lost 3 bases and J lost 5; bases outside the gene matches: 6. CDR1 is KGHSH, CDR2 LQKENI, per germline. CDR3 length: 16 amino acids. The chain's CDR3 is CASSPGTSGTNNEQFF. The CDR3 DNA sequence: TGTGCCAGCTCACCGGGGACTAGCGGCACTAACAATGAGCAGTTCTTC.

This clonotype appeared many times. This chain connects TRBV6-6 to TRBJ1-5; D gene unclear. V lost 3 bases and J lost 0, with 24 bases in between. The germline V gene has CDR1 MNHNY and CDR2 SVGAGI (reference sequence). CDR3 size: 20 residues. The CDR3 loop is CASSYSRAGIRQPSNQPQHF. DNA for the CDR3: TGTGCCAGCAGTTATTCGCGGGCAGGCATCCGCCAGCCTAGCAATCAGCCCCAGCATTTT.

The chain joins TRBV6-1 to TRBJ1-6; tentative D call: TRBD1 (5 bases). Germline V gives CDR1 MNHNS, CDR2 SASEGT. The V end lost 6 bases, the J end lost 7 bases, and 16 bases lay between the germline ends. This CDR3 comprises 15 residues. The CDR3 bases are TGTGCCAGCAGGCTCTTAGGGACGGAGAATTCACCCCTCCACTTT. Residues: CASRLLGTENSPLHF.

This clonotype was seen at least ten times. The chain carries TRBV27 and TRBJ1-2; possibly TRBD1 for D (6 bases). Deletions cut 3 bases from V and 4 bases from J, with 18 bases between. CDR1 MNHEY and CDR2 SMNVEV come from the germline V gene (reference sequence). This CDR3 comprises 16 residues. The CDR3 region is CASSFFGPGGGYGYTF. CDR3 nucleotide sequence: TGTGCCAGCAGTTTTTTCGGTCCTGGGGGCGGCTATGGCTACACCTTC.

The chain uses TRBV11-2 and TRBJ2-7; D is uncertain. Per the germline V gene, CDR1 is SGHAT and CDR2 is FQNNGV. The CDR3 is 13 residues long. The V end was cut by 0 bases, the J end by 6 bases, with 9 bases between. CDR3 amino acids: CASSLERSVEQYF. CDR3 in DNA: TGTGCCAGCAGCTTAGAGCGCTCCGTCGAGCAGTACTTC.

This clonotype was seen many times. For the CDR3, the DNA is TGTGCCACGCAGCCCGACAGGGGGCCGACAGAGACCCAGTACTTC. Residues: CATQPDRGPTETQYF. The chain couples TRBV2 to TRBJ2-5; 10 bases are a match to TRBD1. V was clipped by 10 bases and J by 4 bases; unmatched bases: 12. This CDR3 has 15 residues. Germline V gene lookup returns CDR1 SNHLY and CDR2 FYNNEI.

Only a few counts were recorded for this clonotype. The chain recombines TRBV6-5 with TRBJ1-1, with no clear D. Trimming took 2 bases from V and 4 from J, leaving 8 bases between them. Per the germline V gene, CDR1 is MNHEY and CDR2 is SVGAGI. CDR3 size: 13 residues. Here the CDR3 reads CASSYGSSTEAFF. In nucleotides, the CDR3 is TGTGCCAGCAGTTACGGATCGAGCACTGAAGCTTTCTTT.

The table lists this clonotype with many counts. The rearrangement links TRBV28 to TRBJ2-7; D is uncertain. Trimming cost V 8 bases and J 5 bases, with 13 bases left between them. CDR1 is MDHEN and CDR2 is SYDVKM in the germline V gene. This CDR3 region has 12 residues. The CDR3 loop is CASSGFTDEQYF. Written as DNA, the CDR3 is TGTGCCAGCTCCGGGTTCACCGACGAGCAGTACTTC.

This clonotype was counted ten times or more. The chain uses TRBV11-2 and TRBJ1-1; D is ambiguous. Looked up from germline, CDR1 is SGHAT and CDR2 is FQNNGV. This CDR3 is built from 14 residues. Trimming removed 6 bases from V and 4 bases from J, with 15 bases in between. Here the CDR3 DNA reads TGTGCCAGCAGGAACGGACGGGGAGGCACTGAAGCTTTCTTT. Its translation is CASRNGRGGTEAFF.

Many counts were recorded for this clonotype. This chain uses TRBV6-2 or TRBV6-3 with TRBJ2-1; D might be TRBD2 (6 bases). The ends were cut back, 2 bases at V and 3 bases at J, with 11 bases in the middle. Germline lookup yields CDR1 MNHEY and CDR2 SVGEGT. The CDR3 is made up of 15 amino acids. CDR3 loop: CASSYATGVYNEQFF. The CDR3 region has the DNA TGTGCCAGCAGTTACGCAACGGGAGTCTACAATGAGCAGTTCTTC.

This clonotype was observed a handful of times. The chain combines TRBV6-2 or TRBV6-3 with TRBJ1-1; D may be TRBD1 (6 bases). The V gene lost 2 bases and the J gene lost 5 bases, with 21 bases spanning the gap. Germline CDR1 MNHEY, CDR2 SVGEGT. The CDR3 is made up of 17 amino acids. CDR3 coding DNA: TGTGCCAGCAGTTACCCGACAGGTGTCAGGATGGGAACTGAAGCTTTCTTT. This encodes CASSYPTGVRMGTEAFF.

The V and J genes are TRBV7-9 and TRBJ1-4; D ambiguous. The CDR3 has 15 amino acids. CDR1 is SEHNR, CDR2 FQNEAQ, per germline (reference sequence). Between the trimmed V and J ends, which lost 2 bases and 7 bases, there was a span of 14 bases. In DNA, the CDR3 is TGTGCCAGCAGCTTATTAAGCAGAGAGTCTGAAAAACTGTTTTTT. Amino acids: CASSLLSRESEKLFF.

This clonotype appeared a single time. The chain recombines TRBV4-2 with TRBJ1-1; TRBD1 is a possible D gene (5 bases). Germline CDR1 and CDR2: LGHNA and YNFKEQ. The V gene lost 0 bases and the J gene lost 4 bases, with 12 bases spanning the gap. CDR3 length: 15 amino acids. The CDR3: CASSQDNQGSTEAFF. CDR3 in DNA: TGTGCCAGCAGCCAAGATAATCAGGGAAGCACTGAAGCTTTCTTT.

This clonotype appeared a few times. The chain recombines TRBV20-1 with TRBJ2-7; D is uncertain. CDR3 length: 13 residues. V lost 2 bases to trimming and J lost 1 base, with 9 bases between them. The germline gives CDR1 DFQATT, CDR2 SNEGSKA (reference sequence). The CDR3 loop is CSARLSTSYEQYF. The CDR3 nucleotides read TGCAGTGCTAGACTGTCCACATCCTACGAGCAGTACTTC.